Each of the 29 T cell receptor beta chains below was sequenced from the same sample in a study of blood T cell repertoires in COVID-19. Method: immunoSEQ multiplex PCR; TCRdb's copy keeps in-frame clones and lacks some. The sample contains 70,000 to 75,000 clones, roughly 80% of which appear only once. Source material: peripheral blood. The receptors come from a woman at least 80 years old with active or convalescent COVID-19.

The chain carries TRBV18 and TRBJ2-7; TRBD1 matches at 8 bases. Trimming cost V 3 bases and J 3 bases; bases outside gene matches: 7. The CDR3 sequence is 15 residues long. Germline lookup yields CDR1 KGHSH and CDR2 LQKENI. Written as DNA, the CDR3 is TGTGCCAGCTCACCTGGCGGACAGGGCGGCTACGAGCAGTACTTC. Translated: CASSPGGQGGYEQYF.

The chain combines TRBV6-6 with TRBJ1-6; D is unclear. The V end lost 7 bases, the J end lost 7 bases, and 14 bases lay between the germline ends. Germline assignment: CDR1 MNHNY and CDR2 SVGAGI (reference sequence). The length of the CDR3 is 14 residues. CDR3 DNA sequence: TGTGCCAGCACGCTTTTGGAGAAGAATTCACCCCTCCACTTT. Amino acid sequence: CASTLLEKNSPLHF.

CDR3 nucleotide sequence: TGTGCCAGCAGCTTGGCCGGTAGGGGGAATCAGGAAAAACTGTTTTTT. Translation: CASSLAGRGNQEKLFF. The gene calls are TRBV5-5 and TRBJ1-4; tentative D call: TRBD1 (6 bases). V lost 0 bases and J lost 8, with 17 bases in between. CDR1 SGHKS and CDR2 YYEKEE come from the germline V gene (reference sequence). The CDR3 covers 16 residues.

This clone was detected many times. CDR3 in DNA: TGTGCCAGTAAGGACACCAACACTGAAGCTTTCTTT. Translation gives CASKDTNTEAFF. The chain uses TRBV6-5 and TRBJ1-1; a weak D match, TRBD1 (5 bases). V was clipped by 9 bases and J by 2 bases, with 10 bases between them. From germline, CDR1 is MNHEY and CDR2 SVGAGI. There are 12 residues in the CDR3.

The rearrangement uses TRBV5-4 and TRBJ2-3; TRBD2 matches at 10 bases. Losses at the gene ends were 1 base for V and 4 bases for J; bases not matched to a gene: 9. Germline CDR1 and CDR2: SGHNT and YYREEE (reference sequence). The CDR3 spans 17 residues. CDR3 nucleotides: TGTGCCAGCAGCTTGAAATACTGGACTAGCGGCCCAGATACGCAGTATTTT. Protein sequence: CASSLKYWTSGPDTQYF.

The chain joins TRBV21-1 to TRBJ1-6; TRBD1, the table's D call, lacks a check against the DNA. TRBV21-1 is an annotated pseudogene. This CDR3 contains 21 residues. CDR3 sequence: CASSILPGTGWLGSYNSPLHF. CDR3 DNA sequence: TGTGCCAGCAGCATCCTCCCCGGGACAGGGTGGTTAGGCTCCTATAATTCACCCCTCCACTTT.

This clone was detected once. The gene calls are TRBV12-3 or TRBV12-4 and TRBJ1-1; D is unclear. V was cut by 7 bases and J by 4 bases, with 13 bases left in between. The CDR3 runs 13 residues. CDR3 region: CASTQVESTEAFF. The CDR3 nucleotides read TGTGCCAGCACTCAGGTTGAGAGCACTGAAGCTTTCTTT.

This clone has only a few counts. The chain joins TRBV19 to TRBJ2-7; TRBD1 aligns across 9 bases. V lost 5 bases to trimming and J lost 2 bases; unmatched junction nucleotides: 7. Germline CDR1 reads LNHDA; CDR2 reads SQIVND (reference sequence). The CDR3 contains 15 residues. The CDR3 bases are TGTGCCAGTAGTTCTTCCGGGACAGGGACCTACGAGCAGTACTTC. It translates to CASSSSGTGTYEQYF. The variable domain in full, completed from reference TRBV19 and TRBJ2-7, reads DGGITQSPKYLFRKEGQNVTLSCEQNLNHDAMYWYRQDPGQGLRLIYYSQIVNDFQKGDIAEGYSVSREKKESFPLTVTSAQKNPTAFYLCASSSSGTGTYEQYFGPGTRLTVT.

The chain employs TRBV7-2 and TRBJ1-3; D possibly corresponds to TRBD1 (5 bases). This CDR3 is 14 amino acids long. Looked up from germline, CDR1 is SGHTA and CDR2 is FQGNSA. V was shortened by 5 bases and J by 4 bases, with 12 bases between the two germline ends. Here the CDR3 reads CASSPGPGGNTIYF. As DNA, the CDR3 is TGTGCCAGCAGCCCAGGGCCCGGGGGAAACACCATATATTTT.

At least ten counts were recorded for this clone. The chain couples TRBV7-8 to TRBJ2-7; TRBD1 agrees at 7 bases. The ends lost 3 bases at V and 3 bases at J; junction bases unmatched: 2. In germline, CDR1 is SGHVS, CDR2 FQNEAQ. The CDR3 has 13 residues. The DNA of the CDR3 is TGTGCCAGCAGCTTTACAGGGGACTACGAGCAGTACTTC. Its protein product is CASSFTGDYEQYF.

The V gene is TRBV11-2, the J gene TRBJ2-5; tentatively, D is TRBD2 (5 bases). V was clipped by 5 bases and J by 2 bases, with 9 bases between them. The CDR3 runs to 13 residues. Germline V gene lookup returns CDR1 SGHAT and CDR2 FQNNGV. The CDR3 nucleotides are TGTGCCAGCAGCCTCCCGGGACAAGAGACCCAGTACTTC. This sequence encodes CASSLPGQETQYF.

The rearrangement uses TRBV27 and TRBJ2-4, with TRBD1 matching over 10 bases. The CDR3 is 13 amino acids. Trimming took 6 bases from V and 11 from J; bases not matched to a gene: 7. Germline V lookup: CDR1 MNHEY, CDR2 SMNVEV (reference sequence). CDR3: CASRRGQGSFQYF. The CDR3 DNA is TGTGCCAGCAGAAGGGGACAGGGGAGCTTTCAGTACTTC.

The CDR3 sequence is CASSFSGSNQPQHF. The CDR3, as DNA: TGTGCCAGCAGCTTTTCGGGGAGCAATCAGCCCCAGCATTTT. The rearrangement links TRBV7-2 to TRBJ1-5; D ambiguous. CDR3 length: 14 amino acids. V was trimmed by 3 bases and J by 1 base, leaving 7 bases between them. Per the germline V gene, CDR1 is SGHTA and CDR2 is FQGNSA.

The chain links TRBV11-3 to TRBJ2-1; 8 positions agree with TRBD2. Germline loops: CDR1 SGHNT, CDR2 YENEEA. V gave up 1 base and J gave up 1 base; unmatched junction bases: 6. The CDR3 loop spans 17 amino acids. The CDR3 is CASSLGSTSGSYNEQFF. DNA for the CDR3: TGTGCCAGCAGCTTAGGTAGCACTAGCGGTTCCTACAATGAGCAGTTCTTC.

The CDR3 DNA is TGTGCCATCAGCGCAATAGCGGGAGCCTACAATGAGCAGTTCTTC. This encodes CAISAIAGAYNEQFF. V and J are TRBV10-3 and TRBJ2-1; TRBD2 matches at 9 bases. From germline, CDR1 is ENHRY and CDR2 SYGVKD. With V trimmed by 6 bases and J by 2 bases, 5 bases remained unmatched. The CDR3 extends over 15 amino acids.

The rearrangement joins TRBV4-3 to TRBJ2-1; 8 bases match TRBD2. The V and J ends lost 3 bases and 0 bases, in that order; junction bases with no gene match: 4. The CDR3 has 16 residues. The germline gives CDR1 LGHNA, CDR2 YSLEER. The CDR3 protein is CASSQISGSSYNEQFF. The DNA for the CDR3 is TGCGCCAGCAGCCAGATAAGCGGGAGCTCCTACAATGAGCAGTTCTTC.

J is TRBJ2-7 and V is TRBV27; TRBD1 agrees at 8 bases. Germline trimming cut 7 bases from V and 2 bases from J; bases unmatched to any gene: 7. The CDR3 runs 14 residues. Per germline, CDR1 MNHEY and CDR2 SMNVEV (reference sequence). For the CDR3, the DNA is TGTGCCAGCAAACGGACAGGGAGTACCTACGAGCAGTACTTC. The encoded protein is CASKRTGSTYEQYF.

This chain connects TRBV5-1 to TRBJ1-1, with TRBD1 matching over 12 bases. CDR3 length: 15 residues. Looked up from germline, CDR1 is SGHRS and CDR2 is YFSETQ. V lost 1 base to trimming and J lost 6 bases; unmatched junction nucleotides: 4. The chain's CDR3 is CASSLPGQGASEAFF. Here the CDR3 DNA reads TGCGCCAGCAGCTTGCCGGGACAGGGGGCCTCTGAAGCTTTCTTT.

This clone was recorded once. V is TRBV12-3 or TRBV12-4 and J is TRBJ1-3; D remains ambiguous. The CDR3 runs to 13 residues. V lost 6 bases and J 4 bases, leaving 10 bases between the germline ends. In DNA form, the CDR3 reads TGTGCCAGCAGGGCCAATTCGGGAAACACCATATATTTT. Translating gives CASRANSGNTIYF.

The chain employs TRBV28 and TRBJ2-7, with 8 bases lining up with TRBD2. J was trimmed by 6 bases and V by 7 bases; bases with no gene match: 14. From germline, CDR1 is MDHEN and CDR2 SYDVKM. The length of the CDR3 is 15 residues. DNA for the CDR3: TGTGCCAGCACCCTCAAACACGGGGGGGAAAGCGAGCAGTACTTC. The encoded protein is CASTLKHGGESEQYF.

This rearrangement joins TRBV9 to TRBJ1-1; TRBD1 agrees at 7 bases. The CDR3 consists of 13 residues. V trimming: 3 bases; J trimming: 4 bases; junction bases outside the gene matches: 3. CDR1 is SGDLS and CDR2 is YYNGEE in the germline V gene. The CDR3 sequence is CASSGRQGTEAFF. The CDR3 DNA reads TGTGCCAGCAGCGGCCGACAGGGCACTGAAGCTTTCTTT.

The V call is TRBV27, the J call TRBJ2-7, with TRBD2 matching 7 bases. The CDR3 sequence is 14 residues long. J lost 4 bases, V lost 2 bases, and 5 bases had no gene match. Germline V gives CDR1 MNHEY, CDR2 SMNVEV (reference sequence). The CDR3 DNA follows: TGTGCCAGCAGTTTAGCGGGAGAAAGGTACGAGCAGTACTTC. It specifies CASSLAGERYEQYF.

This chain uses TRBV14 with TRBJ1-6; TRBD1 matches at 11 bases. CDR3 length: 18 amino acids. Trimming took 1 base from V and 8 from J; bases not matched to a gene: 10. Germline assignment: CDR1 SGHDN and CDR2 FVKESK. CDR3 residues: CASSQALDRGLRYSPLHF. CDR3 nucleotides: TGTGCCAGCAGCCAAGCCCTGGACAGGGGGCTCCGATATTCACCCCTCCACTTT.

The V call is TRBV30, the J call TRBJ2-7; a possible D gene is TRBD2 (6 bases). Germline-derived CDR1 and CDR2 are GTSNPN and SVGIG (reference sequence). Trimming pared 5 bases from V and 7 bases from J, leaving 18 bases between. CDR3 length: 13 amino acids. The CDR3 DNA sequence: TGTGCCTGGGTGGGGCGGGGCCTCGGTGAGCAGTACTTC. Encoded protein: CAWVGRGLGEQYF.

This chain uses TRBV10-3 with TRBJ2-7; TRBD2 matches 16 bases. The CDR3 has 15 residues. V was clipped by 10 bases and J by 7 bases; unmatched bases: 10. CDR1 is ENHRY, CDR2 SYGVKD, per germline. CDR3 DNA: TGTGCCACCTTGGGACTAGCGGGAGGGCCGGGAGAGCAGTACTTC. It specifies CATLGLAGGPGEQYF.

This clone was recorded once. The chain's CDR3 is CASSLDSVEQFF. The CDR3, as DNA: TGTGCCAGCAGCCTCGATTCGGTGGAGCAGTTCTTC. This chain links TRBV7-3 with TRBJ2-1; D is ambiguous. This CDR3 has 12 amino acids. CDR1 is SGHTA, CDR2 FQGTGA, per germline. V lost 5 bases, J lost 10 bases, and 12 bases lay in between.

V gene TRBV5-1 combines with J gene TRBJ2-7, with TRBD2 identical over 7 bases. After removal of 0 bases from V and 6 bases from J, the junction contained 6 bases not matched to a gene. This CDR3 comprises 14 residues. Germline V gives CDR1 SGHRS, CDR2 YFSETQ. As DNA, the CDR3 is TGCGCCAGCAGCTTGGAAGGACTAGTGGGCGAGCAGTACTTC. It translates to CASSLEGLVGEQYF.

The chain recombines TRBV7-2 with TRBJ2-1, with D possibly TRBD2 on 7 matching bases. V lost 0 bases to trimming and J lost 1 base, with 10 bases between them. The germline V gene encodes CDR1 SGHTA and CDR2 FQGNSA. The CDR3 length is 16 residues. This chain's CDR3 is CASSLAGGPSYNEQFF. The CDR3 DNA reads TGTGCCAGCAGCTTAGCGGGGGGGCCGTCCTACAATGAGCAGTTCTTC.

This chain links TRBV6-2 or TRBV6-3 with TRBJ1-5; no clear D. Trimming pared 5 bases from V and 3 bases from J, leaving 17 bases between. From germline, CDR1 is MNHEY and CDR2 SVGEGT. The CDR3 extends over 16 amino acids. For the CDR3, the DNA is TGTGCCAGCAGTCCCGGGGTACATTGGGCCAATCAGCCCCAGCATTTT. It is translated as CASSPGVHWANQPQHF.